This is a list of T cell receptor beta chains from one sample in a study of PD-1 blockade in mismatch repair-deficient tumors. Assay: immunoSEQ multiplex PCR; the TCRdb copy retains only in-frame clones and omits some. The sample carries 100,000 or so clones, 82% recorded once. The specimen was peripheral blood, collected about eight months after starting pembrolizumab. The receptor source for this set is an adult with mismatch repair-deficient cancer. The CDR3 runs from the conserved cysteine through the conserved F or W. The order of the fields is D gene, clone size, V gene, J gene, CDR3 protein, CDR3 DNA. D genes are given only for firm matches. The size of a clone is reported for some rows only, either as once, few or many, or as a class for expanded clones.

d_call: TRBD2
clone_size: NA
v_call: TRBV9
j_call: TRBJ2-3
cdr3_aa: CASSVRLASADTQYF
cdr3_nt: TGTGCCAGCAGCGTAAGACTAGCGTCGGCAGATACGCAGTATTTT

d_call: NA
clone_size: many
v_call: TRBV27
j_call: TRBJ1-1
cdr3_aa: CASRQGWTEAFF
cdr3_nt: TGTGCCAGCAGACAGGGTTGGACTGAAGCTTTCTTT

d_call: TRBD1
clone_size: NA
v_call: TRBV11-2
j_call: TRBJ2-5
cdr3_aa: CASSQGQGGRETQYF
cdr3_nt: TGTGCCAGCAGCCAGGGACAGGGGGGGAGAGAGACCCAGTACTTC

d_call: NA
clone_size: few
v_call: TRBV18
j_call: TRBJ2-1
cdr3_aa: CASSPPTDNNEQFF
cdr3_nt: TGTGCCAGCTCACCACCGACGGATAACAATGAGCAGTTCTTC

d_call: NA
clone_size: NA
v_call: TRBV15
j_call: TRBJ1-2
cdr3_aa: CATSNKRGGADYGYTF
cdr3_nt: TGTGCCACCAGCAACAAAAGGGGGGGCGCAGACTATGGCTACACCTTC

d_call: NA
clone_size: NA
v_call: TRBV15
j_call: TRBJ2-7
cdr3_aa: CATSRGGRESYEQYF
cdr3_nt: TGTGCCACCAGCAGAGGCGGCAGGGAGAGCTACGAGCAGTACTTC

d_call: NA
clone_size: NA
v_call: TRBV4-1
j_call: TRBJ1-1
cdr3_aa: CASSQGGEPVGTEAFF
cdr3_nt: TGCGCCAGCAGCCAAGGGGGAGAACCTGTGGGCACTGAAGCTTTCTTT

d_call: NA
clone_size: NA
v_call: TRBV7-2
j_call: TRBJ2-2
cdr3_aa: CASRPQTTGELFF
cdr3_nt: TGTGCCAGCAGACCGCAAACAACCGGGGAGCTGTTTTTT

d_call: NA
clone_size: NA
v_call: TRBV7-3
j_call: TRBJ2-1
cdr3_aa: CASSLKSGPYNEQLF
cdr3_nt: TGTGCCAGCAGCTTAAAGTCAGGCCCTTACAATGAGCAGCTCTTC

d_call: NA
clone_size: NA
v_call: TRBV13
j_call: TRBJ2-7
cdr3_aa: CASSPGTGYYEQYF
cdr3_nt: TGTGCTAGCAGCCCCGGGACGGGATACTACGAGCAGTACTTC

d_call: NA
clone_size: NA
v_call: TRBV27
j_call: TRBJ1-3
cdr3_aa: CASSLSGRVGNTIYF
cdr3_nt: TGTGCCAGCAGTTTATCAGGCAGGGTAGGAAACACCATATATTTT

d_call: TRBD1
clone_size: NA
v_call: TRBV30
j_call: TRBJ1-2
cdr3_aa: CAWSGGQGVYTF
cdr3_nt: TGTGCCTGGAGTGGGGGACAGGGGGTCTACACCTTC

d_call: NA
clone_size: NA
v_call: TRBV19
j_call: TRBJ1-5
cdr3_aa: CASAPGNNQPQHF
cdr3_nt: TGTGCCAGTGCACCTGGAAACAATCAGCCCCAGCATTTT

d_call: TRBD1
clone_size: NA
v_call: TRBV7-3
j_call: TRBJ1-1
cdr3_aa: CASSSTGGLTEAFF
cdr3_nt: TGTGCCAGCAGCTCGACAGGGGGCCTAACTGAAGCTTTCTTT

d_call: TRBD2
clone_size: NA
v_call: TRBV7-6
j_call: TRBJ2-2
cdr3_aa: CASSLDGREVTGELFF
cdr3_nt: TGTGCCAGCAGCTTAGATGGGAGGGAGGTCACCGGGGAGCTGTTTTTT

d_call: NA
clone_size: NA
v_call: TRBV5-1
j_call: TRBJ1-1
cdr3_aa: CASSATQGNTEAFF
cdr3_nt: TGCGCCAGCAGCGCTACTCAGGGGAACACTGAAGCTTTCTTT

d_call: NA
clone_size: few
v_call: TRBV19
j_call: TRBJ1-2
cdr3_aa: CASSIPGAGYGYTF
cdr3_nt: TGTGCCAGTAGTATCCCGGGGGCCGGCTATGGCTACACCTTC

d_call: NA
clone_size: NA
v_call: TRBV29-1
j_call: TRBJ2-1
cdr3_aa: CSVHTGNYNEQFF
cdr3_nt: TGCAGCGTTCATACAGGGAACTACAATGAGCAGTTCTTC

d_call: TRBD1
clone_size: few
v_call: TRBV10-1
j_call: TRBJ2-7
cdr3_aa: CASSSPGQGYEQYF
cdr3_nt: TGCGCCAGCAGTTCTCCGGGACAGGGCTACGAGCAGTACTTC

d_call: NA
clone_size: NA
v_call: TRBV4-1
j_call: TRBJ1-5
cdr3_aa: CASSQDLLSNQPQHF
cdr3_nt: TGCGCCAGCAGCCAAGATCTCCTTAGCAATCAGCCCCAGCATTTT

d_call: NA
clone_size: NA
v_call: TRBV20-1
j_call: TRBJ2-7
cdr3_aa: CSANTGFEQYF
cdr3_nt: TGCAGTGCAAACACAGGGTTCGAGCAGTACTTC

d_call: NA
clone_size: NA
v_call: TRBV21-1
j_call: TRBJ2-7
cdr3_aa: CASSDERNASPCEQYF
cdr3_nt: TGTGCCAGCAGCGATGAACGAAACGCATCACCTTGCGAGCAGTACTTC

d_call: NA
clone_size: NA
v_call: TRBV11-2
j_call: TRBJ1-5
cdr3_aa: CASSFGGVGQPQHF
cdr3_nt: TGTGCCAGCAGCTTCGGCGGGGTTGGGCAGCCCCAGCATTTT

d_call: TRBD1
clone_size: NA
v_call: TRBV27
j_call: TRBJ2-2
cdr3_aa: CASSSRQGSTGELFF
cdr3_nt: TGTGCCAGCAGTTCGCGACAGGGATCCACCGGGGAGCTGTTTTTT

d_call: NA
clone_size: NA
v_call: TRBV5-6
j_call: TRBJ1-1
cdr3_aa: CASSLGGFTEAFF
cdr3_nt: TGTGCCAGCAGCTTGGGAGGGTTCACTGAAGCTTTCTTT

d_call: NA
clone_size: NA
v_call: TRBV11-1
j_call: TRBJ2-7
cdr3_aa: CASSLVTGAYEQYF
cdr3_nt: TGTGCCAGCAGCTTAGTTACGGGAGCCTACGAGCAGTACTTC

d_call: TRBD1
clone_size: NA
v_call: TRBV2
j_call: TRBJ1-4
cdr3_aa: CASNRDSDEKLFF
cdr3_nt: TGTGCCAGCAACCGGGACAGCGATGAAAAACTGTTTTTT

d_call: NA
clone_size: once
v_call: TRBV4-2
j_call: TRBJ2-5
cdr3_aa: CASSQEAPQETQYF
cdr3_nt: TGTGCCAGCAGCCAAGAAGCCCCACAAGAGACCCAGTACTTC

d_call: TRBD2
clone_size: NA
v_call: TRBV7-8
j_call: TRBJ2-5
cdr3_aa: CASSLITGPGGKTQYF
cdr3_nt: TGTGCCAGCAGCTTAATAACAGGGCCGGGGGGGAAGACCCAGTACTTC

d_call: TRBD2
clone_size: NA
v_call: TRBV11-2
j_call: TRBJ2-1
cdr3_aa: CASTPRGLAGARVYNEQFF
cdr3_nt: TGTGCCAGCACCCCCCGGGGGCTAGCGGGAGCGAGGGTGTACAATGAGCAGTTCTTC

d_call: TRBD2
clone_size: once
v_call: TRBV5-1
j_call: TRBJ2-7
cdr3_aa: CASSPNPSGFYEQYF
cdr3_nt: TGCGCCAGCAGCCCAAATCCTAGCGGATTCTACGAGCAGTACTTC

d_call: NA
clone_size: NA
v_call: TRBV6-1
j_call: TRBJ1-1
cdr3_aa: CASKQGSGTEAFF
cdr3_nt: TGTGCCAGCAAGCAGGGATCGGGGACTGAAGCTTTCTTT

d_call: NA
clone_size: NA
v_call: TRBV27
j_call: TRBJ2-1
cdr3_aa: CASSLMGGSLSSYNEQFF
cdr3_nt: TGTGCCAGCAGTTTAATGGGAGGCTCATTGAGCTCCTACAATGAGCAGTTCTTC

d_call: NA
clone_size: NA
v_call: TRBV11-3
j_call: TRBJ2-1
cdr3_aa: CASSPSGSYNEQFF
cdr3_nt: TGTGCCAGCAGCCCCTCGGGATCCTACAATGAGCAGTTCTTC

d_call: NA
clone_size: NA
v_call: TRBV27
j_call: TRBJ2-7
cdr3_aa: CASSRLSEGIYEQYF
cdr3_nt: TGTGCCAGCAGTCGCCTAAGTGAGGGGATCTACGAGCAGTACTTC

d_call: TRBD2
clone_size: once
v_call: TRBV7-2
j_call: TRBJ2-3
cdr3_aa: CASSFRLAGDTQYF
cdr3_nt: TGTGCCAGCAGCTTCCGACTAGCGGGAGATACGCAGTATTTT

d_call: TRBD2
clone_size: once
v_call: TRBV14
j_call: TRBJ2-1
cdr3_aa: CASSQVLAGAYNEQFF
cdr3_nt: TGTGCCAGCAGCCAAGTACTAGCGGGAGCTTACAATGAGCAGTTCTTC

d_call: TRBD1
clone_size: NA
v_call: TRBV2
j_call: TRBJ1-4
cdr3_aa: CASTPGGGTGNEKLFF
cdr3_nt: TGTGCCAGCACCCCAGGGGGCGGGACCGGTAACGAAAAACTGTTTTTT

d_call: NA
clone_size: NA
v_call: TRBV19
j_call: TRBJ1-2
cdr3_aa: CASKMSGNYGYTF
cdr3_nt: TGTGCCAGTAAAATGTCGGGAAACTATGGCTACACCTTC

d_call: NA
clone_size: NA
v_call: TRBV7-8
j_call: TRBJ1-1
cdr3_aa: CASSPGRGVASFF
cdr3_nt: TGTGCCAGCAGCCCGGGGAGGGGCGTAGCGTCTTTCTTT

d_call: NA
clone_size: NA
v_call: TRBV6-6
j_call: TRBJ2-2
cdr3_aa: CASSYRDRGTGELFF
cdr3_nt: TGTGCCAGCAGTTACCGAGACCGAGGGACCGGGGAGCTGTTTTTT

d_call: NA
clone_size: NA
v_call: TRBV13
j_call: TRBJ2-7
cdr3_aa: CASSSGRSYEQYF
cdr3_nt: TGTGCCAGCAGCTCGGGGCGGTCCTACGAGCAGTACTTC